This T cell receptor beta chain was captured in a study of T cell repertoires in cytomegalovirus infection. Points from the study as a whole: It was HLA-C-restricted CMV-specific TCR beta clonotypes that dominated the response ex vivo. Accumulated public TCR beta family frequency recognized individuals carrying CMV together with the relevant HLA.

The CDR3 has 13 residues. V was trimmed by 5 bases and J by 3 bases, leaving 12 bases between them. The germline CDR1 and CDR2 sequences are SGHNT and YYREEE (reference sequence). This clonotype occurred many times. The antigen is unknown. One entry per CDR3 protein results from TCRdb running MiXCR on the reads. Of a few hundred thousand distinct CDR3 sequences listed, 15% to 20% are singletons. The rearrangement uses TRBV5-4 and TRBJ2-7; no clear D gene. The receptor's source is a human donor in good health (CMV status not recorded). Some clones in this sample may be carry-over from other donors' samples. The sample taken for sequencing was PBMCs. The CDR3 sequence is CASRKGNYYEQYF. The CDR3 DNA is TGTGCCAGCAGAAAAGGGAATTACTACGAGCAGTACTTC.